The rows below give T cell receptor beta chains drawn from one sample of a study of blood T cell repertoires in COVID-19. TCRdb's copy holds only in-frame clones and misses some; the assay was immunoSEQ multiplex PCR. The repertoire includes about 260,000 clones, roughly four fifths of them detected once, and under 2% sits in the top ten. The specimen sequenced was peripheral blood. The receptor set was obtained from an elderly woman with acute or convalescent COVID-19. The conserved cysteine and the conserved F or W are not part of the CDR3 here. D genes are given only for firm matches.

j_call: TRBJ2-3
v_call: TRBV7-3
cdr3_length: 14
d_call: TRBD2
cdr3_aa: ASSPFSSGSTDTQY

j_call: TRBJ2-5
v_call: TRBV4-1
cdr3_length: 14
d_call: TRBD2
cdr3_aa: ASSHPGTSGQETQY

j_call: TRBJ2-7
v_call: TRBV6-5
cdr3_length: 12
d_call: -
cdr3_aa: ASSYSRGTYEQY

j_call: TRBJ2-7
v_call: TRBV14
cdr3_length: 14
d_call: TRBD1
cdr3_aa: ASSPKVGTGGYEQY

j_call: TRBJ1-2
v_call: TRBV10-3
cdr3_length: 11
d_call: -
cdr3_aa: ARRLGDNYGYT

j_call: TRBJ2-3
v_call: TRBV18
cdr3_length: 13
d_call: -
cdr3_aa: ASSPPGVGTDTQY

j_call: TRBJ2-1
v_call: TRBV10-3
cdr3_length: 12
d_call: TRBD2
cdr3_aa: AISDRGGYNEQF

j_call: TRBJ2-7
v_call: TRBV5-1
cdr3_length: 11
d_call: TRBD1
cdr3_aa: ASSQGAGNEQY

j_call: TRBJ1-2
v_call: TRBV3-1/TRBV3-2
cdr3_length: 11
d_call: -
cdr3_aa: ASSQVENYGYT

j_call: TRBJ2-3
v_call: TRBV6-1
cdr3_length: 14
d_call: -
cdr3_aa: ASSEEAWYRGDTQY

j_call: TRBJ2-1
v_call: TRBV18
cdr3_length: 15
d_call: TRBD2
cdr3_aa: ASSPVAGGPQYNEQF

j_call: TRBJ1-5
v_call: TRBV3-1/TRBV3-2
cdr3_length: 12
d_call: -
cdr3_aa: ASSQYGGNQPQH